This entry lists 15 T cell receptor beta chains sequenced from one sample in a study of T cell responses to AZD1222 COVID-19 vaccine. The data were produced by immunoSEQ multiplex PCR, yet TCRdb's version contains in-frame clones alone and is incomplete. The table has about 150,000 clones, 85% to 95% seen once; the top ten hold approximately 1.4%. Sequencing used peripheral blood, obtained 28 days after the second AZD1222 dose. These receptors all stem from an adult who received the AZD1222 COVID-19 vaccine.

The chain has TRBV6-5 and TRBJ2-3; no clear D gene. Germline V CDR1 and CDR2: MNHEY, SVGAGI. The CDR3 sequence is 14 residues long. With 4 bases removed from V and 6 bases from J, the gap between germline ends came to 14 bases. The CDR3 loop reads CASSSVPLRDTQYF. The CDR3 region has the DNA TGTGCCAGCAGTTCCGTCCCCCTGAGGGATACGCAGTATTTT.

A single count supports this clone. The J gene is TRBJ2-7, the V gene TRBV10-3, with TRBD1 matching over 8 bases. The length of the CDR3 is 18 residues. CDR1 is ENHRY, CDR2 SYGVKD, per germline. Trimming took 0 bases from V and 3 from J; bases not matched to a gene: 13. CDR3 protein: CAISESEDRQGTDYEQYF. DNA for the CDR3: TGTGCCATCAGTGAGTCGGAGGACCGACAGGGGACCGACTACGAGCAGTACTTC.

V gene TRBV19 combines with J gene TRBJ1-2, with 7 bases aligning to TRBD1. Germline CDR1 and CDR2: LNHDA and SQIVND (reference sequence). V gave up 4 bases and J gave up 4 bases; unmatched junction bases: 18. The length of the CDR3 is 18 residues. CDR3 protein: CASSKNRQGGNLIYGYTF. CDR3 bases: TGTGCCAGTAGTAAAAATCGGCAGGGGGGGAACCTTATCTATGGCTACACCTTC.

The chain employs TRBV30 and TRBJ1-2, with unresolved D. CDR3 length: 12 amino acids. Germline assignment: CDR1 GTSNPN and CDR2 SVGIG (reference sequence). V lost 2 bases to trimming and J lost 4 bases, with 8 bases between them. The CDR3 sequence is CAWSRKFYGYTF. For the CDR3, the DNA is TGTGCCTGGAGTAGAAAATTCTATGGCTACACCTTC. Full variable domain (remainder filled in from reference TRBV30 and TRBJ1-2): SQTIHQWPATLVQPVGSPLSLECTVEGTSNPNLYWYRQAAGRGLQLLFYSVGIGQISSEVPQNLSASRPQDRQFILSSKKLLLSDSGFYLCAWSRKFYGYTFGSGTRLTVV.

The J gene is TRBJ2-7, the V gene TRBV27, with D possibly being TRBD2 (6 bases). Germline V gene lookup returns CDR1 MNHEY and CDR2 SMNVEV (reference sequence). The CDR3 sequence is 14 residues long. V was trimmed by 6 bases and J by 5 bases, leaving 17 bases between them. Here the CDR3 DNA reads TGTGCCAGCAGCCTTGGCGGGTGGGGGGACGAGCAGTACTTC. Translation: CASSLGGWGDEQYF.

This chain connects TRBV19 to TRBJ2-1; D is possibly TRBD1 (6 bases). The CDR3 is made up of 16 amino acids. The germline V gene has CDR1 LNHDA and CDR2 SQIVND (reference sequence). V was shortened by 3 bases and J by 6 bases, with 18 bases between the two germline ends. The CDR3 sequence: CASSMLSWGRGNEQFF. CDR3 sequence (DNA): TGTGCCAGTAGTATGCTCTCTTGGGGCAGGGGCAATGAGCAGTTCTTC. Using reference TRBV19 and TRBJ2-1 for the parts outside the CDR3, the full variable domain is DGGITQSPKYLFRKEGQNVTLSCEQNLNHDAMYWYRQDPGQGLRLIYYSQIVNDFQKGDIAEGYSVSREKKESFPLTVTSAQKNPTAFYLCASSMLSWGRGNEQFFGPGTRLTVL.

The chain uses TRBV9 and TRBJ2-6; possible D gene TRBD1, 6 bases. Germline lookup yields CDR1 SGDLS and CDR2 YYNGEE. Between the trimmed V and J ends, which lost 3 bases and 2 bases, there was a span of 12 bases. CDR3 size: 16 residues. The CDR3 region has the DNA TGTGCCAGCAGCGAGGTGGCAGGGGCTGGGGCCAACGTCCTGACTTTC. As protein: CASSEVAGAGANVLTF.

This sequence joins TRBV5-1 and TRBJ2-2; weak D call: TRBD2 (6 bases). The length of the CDR3 is 17 residues. Germline assignment: CDR1 SGHRS and CDR2 YFSETQ. Trimming stripped 1 base from V and 0 bases from J, with 13 bases between. The CDR3 loop reads CASSLNAGGANTGELFF. CDR3 in DNA: TGCGCCAGCAGCTTGAACGCTGGAGGGGCGAACACCGGGGAGCTGTTTTTT.

The chain recombines TRBV9 with TRBJ1-6, with TRBD1 matching 8 bases. This CDR3 has 14 amino acids. Germline V CDR1 and CDR2: SGDLS, YYNGEE. V lost 4 bases and J lost 5; bases outside the gene matches: 2. The DNA for the CDR3 is TGTGCCAGCAGCCCAGGGGGCGATAATTCACCCCTCCACTTT. It specifies CASSPGGDNSPLHF.

The V gene is TRBV19, the J gene TRBJ1-2, with a possible D match to TRBD1 (6 bases). Trimming pared 3 bases from V and 4 bases from J, leaving 15 bases between. This CDR3 is 15 amino acids long. Germline CDR1 reads LNHDA; CDR2 reads SQIVND (reference sequence). CDR3 nucleotide sequence: TGTGCCAGTAGTATCCGCGGGGGCTCGTCCTATGGCTACACCTTC. Encoded protein: CASSIRGGSSYGYTF.

The chain uses TRBV2 and TRBJ1-1; D call uncertain. CDR3 length: 11 residues. Trimming removed 6 bases at V and 8 bases at J, with 10 bases between. CDR1 and CDR2 (germline): SNHLY, FYNNEI. CDR3 DNA sequence: TGTGCCAGCAGAGGGAGGGCCGAAGCTTTCTTT. It specifies CASRGRAEAFF.

J is TRBJ2-5 and V is TRBV9, with 7 nucleotides matching TRBD1. The length of the CDR3 is 14 residues. After removal of 3 bases from V and 5 bases from J, the junction contained 7 bases not matched to a gene. Germline values: CDR1 SGDLS, CDR2 YYNGEE. CDR3 loop: CASSGGQAGETQYF. The DNA of the CDR3 is TGTGCCAGCAGCGGCGGACAGGCCGGGGAGACCCAGTACTTC.

The V and J genes are TRBV10-2 and TRBJ1-1; D perhaps matches TRBD1 (5 bases). CDR1 and CDR2 (germline): WSHSY, SAAADI. V dropped 4 bases and J dropped 6 bases, with 9 bases sitting between them. This CDR3 comprises 12 residues. The CDR3 region has the DNA TGCGCCAGCAGTGGGGGGGTGGCTGAAGCTTTCTTT. Amino acid sequence: CASSGGVAEAFF.

V usage is TRBV7-8 and J usage is TRBJ1-2; 8 bases are shared with TRBD1. The CDR3 has 15 amino acids. J lost 4 bases, V lost 5 bases, and 9 bases had no gene match. The germline CDR1 and CDR2 sequences are SGHVS and FQNEAQ. CDR3 sequence: CASSPTGASTYGYTF. Written as DNA, the CDR3 is TGTGCCAGCAGCCCGACAGGGGCGAGCACCTATGGCTACACCTTC.

CDR3 sequence: CAWSVPSGRVYEQYF. CDR3 DNA sequence: TGTGCCTGGAGTGTACCTTCGGGCAGGGTCTACGAGCAGTACTTC. This chain connects TRBV30 to TRBJ2-7; D is possibly TRBD1 (5 bases). CDR1 and CDR2 (germline): GTSNPN, SVGIG (reference sequence). This CDR3 has 15 residues. V lost 0 bases to trimming and J lost 3 bases, with 15 bases between them.